Only a few counts were recorded for the clone carrying this TCR beta chain. Original analysis: Nucleated cell number was recorded as an estimate derived from reference gene primer amplification. The repertoire was sequenced with immunoSEQ multiplex PCR; TCRdb's copy has only in-frame clones and lacks some. The DNA was the basis for D and trimming; V, J and clone size are from that table. The repertoire consists of around 110,000 clones, with around nine tenths occurring once and the leading ten covering almost 4.5%. These data belong to a study of blood T cell repertoires in COVID-19. Study information: Acute and convalescent COVID-19 specimens originated in the United States, Italy and Spain. Sample material is recorded as cDNA or gDNA derived from T cells, B-cell-depleted T cells, or PBMCs.

This CDR3 spans 13 amino acids. Germline V gene lookup returns CDR1 SEHNR and CDR2 FQNEAQ (reference sequence). V lost 3 bases to trimming and J lost 11 bases, with 16 bases between them. This chain uses TRBV7-9 with TRBJ1-1; D unresolved. This sequence was found in a man aged 35 to 55 with acute or convalescent COVID-19. The sample taken for sequencing was peripheral blood. This chain's CDR3 is CASSFPTGSSAFF. The CDR3 DNA follows: TGTGCCAGCAGCTTCCCAACCGGGAGTTCGGCTTTCTTT.